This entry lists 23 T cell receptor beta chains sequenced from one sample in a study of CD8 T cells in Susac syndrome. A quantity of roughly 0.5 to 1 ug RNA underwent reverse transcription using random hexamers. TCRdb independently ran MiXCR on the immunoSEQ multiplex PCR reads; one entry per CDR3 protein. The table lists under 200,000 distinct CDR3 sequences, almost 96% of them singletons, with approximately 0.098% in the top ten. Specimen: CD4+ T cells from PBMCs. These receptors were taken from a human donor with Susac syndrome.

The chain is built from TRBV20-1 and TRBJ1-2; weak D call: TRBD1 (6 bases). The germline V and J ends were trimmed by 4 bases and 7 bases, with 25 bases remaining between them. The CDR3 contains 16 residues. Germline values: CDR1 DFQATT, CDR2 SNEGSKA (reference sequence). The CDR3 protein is CSATSSREGVRRGYTF. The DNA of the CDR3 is TGCAGTGCTACATCGTCCCGAGAGGGGGTCCGTCGTGGCTACACCTTC.

This chain's CDR3 is CASSDRGDYNSPLHF. In nucleotides, the CDR3 is TGTGCCAGCAGTGACAGGGGGGATTATAATTCACCCCTCCACTTT. The chain joins TRBV2 to TRBJ1-6; 7 nucleotides align to TRBD1. Trimming cost V 3 bases and J 4 bases; bases outside gene matches: 3. CDR3 length: 15 residues. CDR1 is SNHLY, CDR2 FYNNEI, per germline. The whole variable domain, filled in from reference TRBV2 and TRBJ1-6, reads EPEVTQTPSHQVTQMGQEVILRCVPISNHLYFYWYRQILGQKVEFLVSFYNNEISEKSEIFDDQFSVERPDGSNFTLKIRSTKLEDSAMYFCASSDRGDYNSPLHFGNGTRLTVT.

The CDR3 protein is CASMSGVYEQYF. The CDR3, as DNA: TGTGCCAGCATGTCCGGGGTCTACGAGCAGTACTTC. The chain employs TRBV12-3 or TRBV12-4 and TRBJ2-7, with a tentative D call TRBD2 (5 bases). This CDR3 is 12 amino acids long. The germline V and J ends were trimmed by 7 bases and 3 bases, with 10 bases remaining between them.

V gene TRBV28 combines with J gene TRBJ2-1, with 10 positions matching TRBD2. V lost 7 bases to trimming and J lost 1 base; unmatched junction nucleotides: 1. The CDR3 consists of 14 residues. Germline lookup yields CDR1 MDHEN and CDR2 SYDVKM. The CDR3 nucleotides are TGTGCCAGCATACTAGCGGGGTCCTACAATGAGCAGTTCTTC. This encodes CASILAGSYNEQFF.

The CDR3 spells CASSLVFRGKTYEQYF. The CDR3 region has the DNA TGTGCCAGCAGCTTAGTTTTCAGAGGCAAGACCTACGAGCAGTACTTC. V and J are TRBV11-2 and TRBJ2-7, with unresolved D. V gave up 1 base and J gave up 2 bases, with 15 bases separating them. This CDR3 is built from 16 residues. The germline V gene encodes CDR1 SGHAT and CDR2 FQNNGV.

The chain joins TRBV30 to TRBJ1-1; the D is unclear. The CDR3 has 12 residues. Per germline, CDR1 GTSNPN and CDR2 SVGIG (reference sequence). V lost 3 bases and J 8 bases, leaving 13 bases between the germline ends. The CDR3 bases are TGTGCCTGGAGCGCCGCTAGAACCGAAGCTTTCTTT. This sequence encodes CAWSAARTEAFF.

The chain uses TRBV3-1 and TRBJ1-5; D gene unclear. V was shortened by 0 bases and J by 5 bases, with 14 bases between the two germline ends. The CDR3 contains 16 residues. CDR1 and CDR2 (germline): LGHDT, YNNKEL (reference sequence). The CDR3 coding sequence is TGTGCCAGCAGCCAAGACCCCCCGGGGAAACATCAGCCCCAGCATTTT. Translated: CASSQDPPGKHQPQHF.

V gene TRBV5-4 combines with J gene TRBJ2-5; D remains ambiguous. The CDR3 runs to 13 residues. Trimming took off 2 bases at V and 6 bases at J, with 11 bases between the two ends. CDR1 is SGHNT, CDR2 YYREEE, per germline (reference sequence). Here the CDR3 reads CASSFPWEQTQYF. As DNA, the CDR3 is TGTGCCAGCAGCTTCCCCTGGGAACAGACCCAGTACTTC.

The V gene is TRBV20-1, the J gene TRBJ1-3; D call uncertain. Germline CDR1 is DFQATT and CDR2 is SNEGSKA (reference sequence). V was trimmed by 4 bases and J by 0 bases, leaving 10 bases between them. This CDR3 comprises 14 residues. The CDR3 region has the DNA TGCAGTGCTACGAGCGCGAGCTCTGGAAACACCATATATTTT. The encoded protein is CSATSASSGNTIYF.

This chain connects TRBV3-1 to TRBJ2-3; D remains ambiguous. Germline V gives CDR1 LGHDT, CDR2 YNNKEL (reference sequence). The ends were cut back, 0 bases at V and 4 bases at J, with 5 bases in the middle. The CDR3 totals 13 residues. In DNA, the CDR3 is TGTGCCAGCAGCCAAGAGGGTCCAGATACGCAGTATTTT. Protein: CASSQEGPDTQYF.

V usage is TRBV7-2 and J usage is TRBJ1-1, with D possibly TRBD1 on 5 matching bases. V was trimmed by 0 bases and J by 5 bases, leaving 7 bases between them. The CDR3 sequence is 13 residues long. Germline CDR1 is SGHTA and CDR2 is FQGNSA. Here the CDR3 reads CASSLAGETEAFF. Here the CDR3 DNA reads TGTGCCAGCAGCTTAGCAGGGGAGACTGAAGCTTTCTTT.

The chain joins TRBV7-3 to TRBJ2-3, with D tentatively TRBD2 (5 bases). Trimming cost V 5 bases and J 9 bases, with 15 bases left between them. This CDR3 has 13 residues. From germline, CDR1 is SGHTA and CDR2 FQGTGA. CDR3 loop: CASSNAGAGTQYF. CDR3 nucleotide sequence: TGTGCCAGCAGCAATGCGGGCGCCGGCACGCAGTATTTT.

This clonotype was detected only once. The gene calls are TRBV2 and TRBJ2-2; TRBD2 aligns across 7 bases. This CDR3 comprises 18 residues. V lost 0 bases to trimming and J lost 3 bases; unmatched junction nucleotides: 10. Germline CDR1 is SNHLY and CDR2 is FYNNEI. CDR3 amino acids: CASSEARLAGGYTGELFF. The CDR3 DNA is TGTGCCAGCAGTGAAGCGAGGCTAGCCGGGGGGTACACCGGGGAGCTGTTTTTT.

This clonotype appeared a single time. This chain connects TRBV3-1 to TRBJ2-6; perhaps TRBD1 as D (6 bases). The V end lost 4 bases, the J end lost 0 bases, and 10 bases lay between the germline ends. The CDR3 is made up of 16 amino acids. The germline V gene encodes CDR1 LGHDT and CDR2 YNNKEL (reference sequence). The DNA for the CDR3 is TGTGCCAGCAGCCTACAGGGTAGCTCTGGGGCCAACGTCCTGACTTTC. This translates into CASSLQGSSGANVLTF.

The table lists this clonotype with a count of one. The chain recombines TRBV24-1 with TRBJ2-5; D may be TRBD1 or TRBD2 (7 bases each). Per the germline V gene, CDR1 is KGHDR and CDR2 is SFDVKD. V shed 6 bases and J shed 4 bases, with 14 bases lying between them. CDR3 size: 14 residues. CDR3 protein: CATSSTGEGETQYF. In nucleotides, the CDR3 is TGTGCCACCAGTTCAACAGGGGAGGGAGAGACCCAGTACTTC.

The CDR3 DNA follows: TGTGCCAGCACTAGTGGTATCAGGGACCGGGAGGGACCCCAGTACTTC. Its protein product is CASTSGIRDREGPQYF. The chain employs TRBV5-4 and TRBJ2-5, with 8 bases that match TRBD2. There are 16 residues in the CDR3. The ends lost 6 bases at V and 9 bases at J; junction bases unmatched: 19. Germline values: CDR1 SGHNT, CDR2 YYREEE (reference sequence).

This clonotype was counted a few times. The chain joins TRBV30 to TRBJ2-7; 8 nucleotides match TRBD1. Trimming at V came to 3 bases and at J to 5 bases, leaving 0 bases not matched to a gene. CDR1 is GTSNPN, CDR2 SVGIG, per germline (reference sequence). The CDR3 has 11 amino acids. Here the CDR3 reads CAWRDRDEQYF. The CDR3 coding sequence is TGTGCCTGGAGGGACAGGGACGAGCAGTACTTC.

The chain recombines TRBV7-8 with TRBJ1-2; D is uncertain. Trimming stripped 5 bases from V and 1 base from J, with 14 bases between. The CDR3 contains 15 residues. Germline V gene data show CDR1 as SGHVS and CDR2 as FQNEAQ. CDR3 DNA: TGTGCCAGCAGCCAAAGGACGGGAAATAACTATGGCTACACCTTC. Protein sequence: CASSQRTGNNYGYTF. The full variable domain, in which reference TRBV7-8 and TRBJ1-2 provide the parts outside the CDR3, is GAGVSQSPRYKVAKRGQDVALRCDPISGHVSLFWYQQALGQGPEFLTYFQNEAQLDKSGLPSDRFFAERPEGSVSTLKIQRTQQEDSAVYLCASSQRTGNNYGYTFGSGTRLTVV.

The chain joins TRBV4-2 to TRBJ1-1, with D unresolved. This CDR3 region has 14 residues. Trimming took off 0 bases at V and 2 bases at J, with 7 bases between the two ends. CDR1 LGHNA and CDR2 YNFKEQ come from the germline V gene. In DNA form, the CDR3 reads TGTGCCAGCAGCCAAGAAATAAGTAACACTGAAGCTTTCTTT. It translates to CASSQEISNTEAFF.

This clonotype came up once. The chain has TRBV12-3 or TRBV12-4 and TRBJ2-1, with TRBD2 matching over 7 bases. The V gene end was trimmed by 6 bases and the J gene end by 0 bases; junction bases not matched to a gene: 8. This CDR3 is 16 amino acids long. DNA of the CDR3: TGTGCCAGCAGCCCTAGCGGTGGGTTCTCCTACAATGAGCAGTTCTTC. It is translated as CASSPSGGFSYNEQFF.

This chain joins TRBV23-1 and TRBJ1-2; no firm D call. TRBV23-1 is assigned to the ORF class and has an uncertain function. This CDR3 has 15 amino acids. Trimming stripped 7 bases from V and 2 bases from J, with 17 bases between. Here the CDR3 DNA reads TGCGCCAGCACCCAAGGAGAGGGCGCGAACTATGGCTACACCTTC. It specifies CASTQGEGANYGYTF.

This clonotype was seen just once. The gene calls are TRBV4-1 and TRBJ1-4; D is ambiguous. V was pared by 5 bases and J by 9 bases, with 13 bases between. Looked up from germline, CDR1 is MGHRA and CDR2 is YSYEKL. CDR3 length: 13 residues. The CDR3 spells CASSAPDTKKLFF. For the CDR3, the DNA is TGCGCCAGCAGCGCCCCTGATACTAAAAAACTGTTTTTT.

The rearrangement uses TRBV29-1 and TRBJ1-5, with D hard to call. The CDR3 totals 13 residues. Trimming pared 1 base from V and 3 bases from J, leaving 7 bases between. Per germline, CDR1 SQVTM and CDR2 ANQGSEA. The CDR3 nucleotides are TGCAGCGTTGAAGGAGGTCCCAATCAGCCCCAGCATTTT. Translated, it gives CSVEGGPNQPQHF.